The 5 T cell receptor beta chains below were found in one sample sequenced in a study of blood T cell repertoires in COVID-19. The data were produced by immunoSEQ multiplex PCR, yet TCRdb's version contains in-frame clones alone and is incomplete. This sample has just under 150,000 clones, with roughly 81% found just once. The sequencing sample was made of peripheral blood. These receptors originate from a human donor with acute or convalescent COVID-19. The donor label of this sample is uncertain.

The chain links TRBV6-1 to TRBJ1-2, with 7 bases matching TRBD1. V shed 2 bases and J 5 bases; nucleotides not matched to a gene: 5. Germline CDR1 and CDR2: MNHNS and SASEGT. This CDR3 contains 14 residues. The CDR3 reads CASSEQGVGYGYTF. The CDR3 region has the DNA TGTGCCAGCAGTGAACAGGGGGTAGGGTATGGCTACACCTTC.

The rearrangement links TRBV29-1 to TRBJ1-1, with a weak D call TRBD1 (5 bases). Germline-derived CDR1 and CDR2 are SQVTM and ANQGSEA. Trimming left V 5 bases short and J 1 base short, with 11 bases between. This CDR3 spans 13 amino acids. The CDR3 here is CSVLGDGNTEAFF. Written as DNA, the CDR3 is TGCAGCGTTTTAGGGGATGGGAACACTGAAGCTTTCTTT.

A note on this clone: Distinct nucleotide sequences in the sample also encode this CDR3. The chain uses TRBV6-5 and TRBJ1-1, with 9 bases that match TRBD1. J was trimmed by 2 bases and V by 2 bases; bases with no gene match: 3. Germline V CDR1 and CDR2: MNHEY, SVGAGI. The CDR3 sequence is 15 residues long. This chain's CDR3 is CASSYGTGTNTEAFF. The CDR3 DNA reads as TGTGCCAGCAGTTACGGGACAGGGACAAACACTGAAGCTTTCTTT.

This clone is a singleton in its sample. The CDR3 here is CASSRQLNEKLFF. Here the CDR3 DNA reads TGTGCCAGCAGTAGACAGCTTAATGAAAAACTGTTTTTT. The chain links TRBV6-5 to TRBJ1-4, with D possibly matching TRBD1 (5 bases). CDR1 is MNHEY, CDR2 SVGAGI, per germline. Trimming removed 5 bases at V and 4 bases at J, with 8 bases between. The CDR3 sequence is 13 residues long.

V usage is TRBV4-2 and J usage is TRBJ1-5, with 8 bases lining up with TRBD1. The length of the CDR3 is 14 residues. Trimming removed 1 base from V and 6 bases from J; junction bases left unmatched: 2. Per the germline V gene, CDR1 is LGHNA and CDR2 is YNFKEQ. CDR3 protein: CASSQGTGPQPQHF. DNA of the CDR3: TGTGCCAGCAGCCAAGGGACAGGGCCTCAGCCCCAGCATTTT.